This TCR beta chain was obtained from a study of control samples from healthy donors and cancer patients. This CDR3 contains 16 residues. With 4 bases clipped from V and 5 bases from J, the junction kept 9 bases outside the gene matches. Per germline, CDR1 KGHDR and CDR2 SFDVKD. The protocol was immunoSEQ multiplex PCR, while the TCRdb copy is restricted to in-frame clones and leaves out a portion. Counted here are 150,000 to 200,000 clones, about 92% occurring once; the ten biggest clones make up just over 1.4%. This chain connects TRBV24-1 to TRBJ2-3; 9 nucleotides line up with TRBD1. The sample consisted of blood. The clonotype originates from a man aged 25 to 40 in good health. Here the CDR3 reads CATSDPRGQGRDTQYF. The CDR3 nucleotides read TGTGCCACCAGTGACCCCCGGGGACAGGGAAGAGATACGCAGTATTTT.